This TCR beta chain was recovered during a study of monozygotic twins with inflammatory bowel disease. Whole blood served as the source of total RNA, and no T cell sorting took place. Germline loops: CDR1 SGHRS, CDR2 YFSETQ. The CDR3 loop spans 14 amino acids. The authors made each sample's cDNA in eight separate reactions. TCRdb re-called the 5' RACE reads; one entry per CDR3 protein, DNA not given. The sample's table shows 110,000 to 150,000 distinct CDR3 sequences. The sequencing sample was made of blood. The V and J genes are TRBV5-1 and TRBJ1-1; there is no DNA to check the TCRdb D call of TRBD1. The TCR originated in a human donor with ulcerative colitis or Crohn's disease, or a healthy co-twin of an affected twin (not recorded which). The CDR3 loop is CASSLTGGGTEAFF.